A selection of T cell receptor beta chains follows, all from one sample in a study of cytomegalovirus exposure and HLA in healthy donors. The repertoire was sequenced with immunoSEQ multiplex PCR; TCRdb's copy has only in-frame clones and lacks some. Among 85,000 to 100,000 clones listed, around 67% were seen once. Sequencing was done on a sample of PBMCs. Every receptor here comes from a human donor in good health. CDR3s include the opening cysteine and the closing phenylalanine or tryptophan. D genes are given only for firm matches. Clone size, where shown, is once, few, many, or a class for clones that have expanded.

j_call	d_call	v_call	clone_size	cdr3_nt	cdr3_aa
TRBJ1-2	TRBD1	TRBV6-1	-	TGTGCCAGCAGTGAGCGGACAGGGGGCAACTATGGCTACACCTTC	CASSERTGGNYGYTF
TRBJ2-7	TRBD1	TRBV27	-	TGTGCCAGCAGTACAGGGGCGAGGGAGCAGTACTTC	CASSTGAREQYF
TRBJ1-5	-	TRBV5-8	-	TGTGCCAGCAGCGCAGTGGTTTATCAGCCCCAGCATTTT	CASSAVVYQPQHF
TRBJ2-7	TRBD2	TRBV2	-	TGTGCCAGCAGGTTTAGCGGGGACTACGAGCAGTACTTC	CASRFSGDYEQYF
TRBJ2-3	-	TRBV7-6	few	TGTGCCAGCAGCTTAAGCCCCGACTCCCTCAAGAAGACTACTAGCACAGATACGCAGTATTTT	CASSLSPDSLKKTTSTDTQYF
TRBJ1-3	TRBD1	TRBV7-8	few	TGTGCCAGCAGCTTAGATGGGACAGGGACTCACTCTGGAAACACCATATATTTT	CASSLDGTGTHSGNTIYF
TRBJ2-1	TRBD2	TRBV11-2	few	TGTGCCAGCAGCTTAGATCGAGGTAGCGGGAAATTCTACAATGAGCAGTTCTTC	CASSLDRGSGKFYNEQFF
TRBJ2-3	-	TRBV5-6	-	TGTGCCAGCAGGCATCTAGCCGCAGATACGCAGTATTTT	CASRHLAADTQYF
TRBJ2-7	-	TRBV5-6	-	TGTGCCAGCAGCTTGGGACAGTGGAACGAGCAGTACTTC	CASSLGQWNEQYF
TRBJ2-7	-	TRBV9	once	TGTGCCAGCAGCTTCAATGGACAGACCTCCTACGAGCAGTACTTC	CASSFNGQTSYEQYF
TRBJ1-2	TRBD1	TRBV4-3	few	TGCGCCAGCAGCCAAGGCCGGGCAGGGGGCGATGGCTACACCTTC	CASSQGRAGGDGYTF
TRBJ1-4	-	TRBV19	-	TGTGCCAGTACGCGGCAGACTAATGAAAAACTGTTTTTT	CASTRQTNEKLFF
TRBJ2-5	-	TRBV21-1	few	TGTGCCAGCAGCAAAGTTGACAGGGATTGCCAAGAGACCCAGTACTTC	CASSKVDRDCQETQYF
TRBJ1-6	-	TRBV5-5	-	TGTGCCAGCAGCTCAGTACGCCAGGGGAGCTCACCCCTCCACTTT	CASSSVRQGSSPLHF
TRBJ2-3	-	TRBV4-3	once	TGCGCCAGCAGCCGACTCGAGGCGGGAGATACGCAGTATTTT	CASSRLEAGDTQYF
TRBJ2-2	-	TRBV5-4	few	TGTGCCAGCAGATCTCTCCCCCGGGACTCTAACACCGGGGAGCTGTTTTTT	CASRSLPRDSNTGELFF
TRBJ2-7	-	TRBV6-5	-	TGTGCCAGCACCGAAGCACGTGACAGCCCCTTGAAGCAGTACTTC	CASTEARDSPLKQYF
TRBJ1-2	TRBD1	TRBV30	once	TGTGCCTGGGTGCCGACAGGGGCAACCACTAACTATGGCTACACCTTC	CAWVPTGATTNYGYTF
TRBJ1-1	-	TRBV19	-	TGTGCCAGTAGTTCCTGGGGGGGAATATTAGGTGAAGCTTTCTTT	CASSSWGGILGEAFF
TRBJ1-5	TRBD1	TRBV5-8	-	TGTGCCAGCAGCTTTGTGGGGACAGTCACCGGCTATCAGCCCCAGCATTTT	CASSFVGTVTGYQPQHF
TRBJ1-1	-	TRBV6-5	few	TGTGCCAGCAGTTACTCGACAGCCATGAACACTGAAGCTTTCTTT	CASSYSTAMNTEAFF
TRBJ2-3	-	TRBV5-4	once	TGTGCCAGCAGCCTGCCCGGGGGCACAGATACGCAGTATTTT	CASSLPGGTDTQYF
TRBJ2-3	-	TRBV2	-	TGTGCCAGTCGGGACTTCAGCACAGATACGCAGTATTTT	CASRDFSTDTQYF
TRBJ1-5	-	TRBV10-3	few	TGTGCCATCAGTGCCAGGGGACGCAATCAGCCCCAGCATTTT	CAISARGRNQPQHF
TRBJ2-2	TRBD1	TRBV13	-	TGTGCCAGCAGCTCGGGGACAGGGGCAAACACCGGGGAGCTGTTTTTT	CASSSGTGANTGELFF
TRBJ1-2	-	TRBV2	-	TGTGCCAGCAGTCTTTTACAGGGTGACCCAGGTGGCTACACCTTC	CASSLLQGDPGGYTF
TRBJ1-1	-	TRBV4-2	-	TGTGCCAGCAGCCAAGATCTCAGGTCAGCCTATGAAGCTTTCTTT	CASSQDLRSAYEAFF
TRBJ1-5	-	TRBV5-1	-	TGCGCCAGCAGCGAGGGGGTGAGCAATCAGCCCCAGCATTTT	CASSEGVSNQPQHF
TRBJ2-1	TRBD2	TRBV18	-	TGTGCCAGCTCACCAATGAGCGGGGGGGCTAATGAGCAGTTCTTC	CASSPMSGGANEQFF
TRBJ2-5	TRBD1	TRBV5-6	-	TGTGCCAGCAGCTTGTTGGGACAGGGGCAAGAGACCCAGTACTTC	CASSLLGQGQETQYF
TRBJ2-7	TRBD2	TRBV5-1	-	TGCGCCAGCAGCTTGGGGACTAGCGGGGTTGAGCAGTACTTC	CASSLGTSGVEQYF
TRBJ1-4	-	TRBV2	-	TGTGCCAGCAGTGGATTCGCGGGGGGCCGTGAAAAACTGTTTTTT	CASSGFAGGREKLFF
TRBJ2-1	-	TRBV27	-	TGTGCCAGCAGTACCAAGACAGTCCATTCCAAGCAGTTCTACAATGAGCAGTTCTTC	CASSTKTVHSKQFYNEQFF
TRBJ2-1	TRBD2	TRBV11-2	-	TGTGCCAGCAGCCTGACTAGCGGATTTGCCAATGAGCAGTTCTTC	CASSLTSGFANEQFF
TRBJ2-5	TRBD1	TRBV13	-	TGTGCCAGCAGCTTAGGTGGACAGGGTGAGACCCAGTACTTC	CASSLGGQGETQYF
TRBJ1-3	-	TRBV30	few	TGTGCCTGGACGCAGGGAATCCAGTCCGGAAACACCATATATTTT	CAWTQGIQSGNTIYF
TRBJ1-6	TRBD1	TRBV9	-	TGTGCCAGCAGCGCGACCGGACAGGATAATTCACCCCTCCACTTT	CASSATGQDNSPLHF
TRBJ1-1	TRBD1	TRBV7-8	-	TGTGCCAGCAGCTTAGTACAGGGGGCCACTGAAGCTTTCTTT	CASSLVQGATEAFF
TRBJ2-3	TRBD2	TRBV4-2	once	TGTGCCAGCAGCCAAGGGCCAGCGGGGGCGAGCACAGATACGCAGTATTTT	CASSQGPAGASTDTQYF
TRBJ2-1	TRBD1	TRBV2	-	TGTGCCAGCAGTAGGGACAGACACAATGAGCAGTTCTTC	CASSRDRHNEQFF
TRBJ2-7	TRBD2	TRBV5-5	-	TGTGCCAGCAGCTTAGGGACGGGACTAATTTACGAGCAGTACTTC	CASSLGTGLIYEQYF
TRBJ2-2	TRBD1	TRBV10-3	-	TGTGCCATCAGTGTTGCGGGACAGGGCAACGGGGAGCTGTTTTTT	CAISVAGQGNGELFF
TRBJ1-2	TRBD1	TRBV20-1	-	TGCAGTGCTCACAGGGGCTATGGCTACACCTTC	CSAHRGYGYTF
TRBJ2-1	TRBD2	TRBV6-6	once	TGTGCCAGCATTGCTAGCGGGTGGCATGAGCAGTTCTTC	CASIASGWHEQFF
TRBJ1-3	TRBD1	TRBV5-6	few	TGTGCCAGCAGCTCGACAGGGGGCTCTGGAAACACCATATATTTT	CASSSTGGSGNTIYF
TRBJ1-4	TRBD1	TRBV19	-	TGTGCCAGTAGTATCCAGGGGGGTAATGAAAAACTGTTTTTT	CASSIQGGNEKLFF
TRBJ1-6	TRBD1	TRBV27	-	TGTGCCAGCAGTCCACGGGACAGGGGTTGGTGCGGTTCACCCCTCCACTTT	CASSPRDRGWCGSPLHF
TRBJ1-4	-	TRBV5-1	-	TGCGCCAGCAGCCCCGAACCCGGCGGTTGGAATGAAAAACTGTTTTTT	CASSPEPGGWNEKLFF
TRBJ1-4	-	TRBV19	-	TGTGCCAGTAGTATAACGTCGACTGGGGAAAAACTGTTTTTT	CASSITSTGEKLFF
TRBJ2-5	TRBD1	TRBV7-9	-	TGTGCCAGCAGCTCAGACAGGGGATGGGAGACCCAGTACTTC	CASSSDRGWETQYF
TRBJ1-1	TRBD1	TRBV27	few	TGTGCCAGCAGTTTTAAGGGACAGGGGATACAGAACACTGAAGCTTTCTTT	CASSFKGQGIQNTEAFF
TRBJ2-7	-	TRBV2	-	TGTGCCAGCAGCCAACTCCCGGGTCCCTCATACGAGCAGTACTTC	CASSQLPGPSYEQYF
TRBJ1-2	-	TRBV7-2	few	TGTGCCAGCAGCCGGGACGGGAGAGACTACACCTTC	CASSRDGRDYTF
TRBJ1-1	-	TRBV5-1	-	TGCGCCAGCAGCTTGGTCGGAGTCACTGAAGCTTTCTTT	CASSLVGVTEAFF
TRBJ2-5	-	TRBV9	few	TGTGCCAGCAGCCCTTGGCAAGGGAGAAAGACCCAGTACTTC	CASSPWQGRKTQYF
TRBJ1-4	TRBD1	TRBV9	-	TGTGCCAGCAGCAAGGAGGCACAGGGGGGTGAAAAACTGTTTTTT	CASSKEAQGGEKLFF
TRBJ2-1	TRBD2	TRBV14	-	TGTGCCAGCAGCCACGCCGGGACTAGCGGGGCCGTCGTCTACAATGAGCAGTTCTTC	CASSHAGTSGAVVYNEQFF
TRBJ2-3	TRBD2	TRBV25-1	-	TGTGCCAGCAGTGAACATAGCGGGGGCGGCACAGATACGCAGTATTTT	CASSEHSGGGTDTQYF
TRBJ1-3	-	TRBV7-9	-	TGTGCCAGCAGTTCCTTTCCCAGGGGCAGTACTGGAAACACCATATATTTT	CASSSFPRGSTGNTIYF